This TCR beta chain was retrieved from a study of early T cells in non-severe SARS-CoV-2 infection (dated by TCRdb to about 2021). About the investigation overall: Because TCR sequencing was done on bulk RNA from unsorted whole blood, the alpha and beta chains could not be paired.

The library was obtained by 5' RACE. Instrument on record: NextSeq 500. In the TCR library protocol, unique molecular identifiers were attached to individual cDNA molecules to correct for PCR bias and sequencing error. Sequencing covered both TCR alpha and beta chains, and within each sample the abundances of alpha and beta sequences were tightly co-correlated. The authors' analysis ran thus. V gene, J gene and CDR3 annotation of TCR sequences was performed with Decombinator V4. TCRs were defined as expanded if a significant change between any two time points was detected under a Poisson model with p below 0.0001. TCR abundances were normalised to the total number of TCRs sequenced per sample and expressed as counts per million. MAIT TCRs were defined by TRAV1-2 paired with TRAJ12, TRAJ20 or TRAJ33, and iNKT TCRs by TRAV10 paired with TRAJ18. A search of VDJdb, accessed on 1 November 2021, was run for TCRs annotated to CMV, EBV and SARS-CoV-2, with TCRs annotated for multiple antigens excluded. TCRdb reran the public reads through fastp at Q25 and MiXCR, keeping productive beta chains. Every CDR3 protein is listed once, alongside the most common genes and DNA of its rows. TCRdb's processing, not the study's, gives the V and J calls here. Across this sample there are 60,000 to 75,000 distinct CDR3 sequences, with approximately 9.1% seen only once. The ten biggest clones cover less than 20% of the sample.

Results the study describes overall, beyond this receptor: VDJdb matching was skewed toward anti-spike CD8 responses and likely underestimated virus-specific expansions, missing private and CD4 specificities.

This clonotype appeared a few times. What this receptor recognizes is not known. One base away there is no much larger clone; base qualities are not given. Reading from cysteine to phenylalanine, the CDR3 counts 11 amino acids. Only CDR3 DNA is held: 33 bases, read in frame from base 1. A distance of 13 bases separates the germline ends of V and J, which lose 6 bases and 7 bases respectively. The germline V gene (reference sequence) provides CDR1 DFQATT and CDR2 SNEGSKA. A case-control design nested within a healthcare worker cohort in London, UK, was used, with weekly nasopharyngeal swab PCR tests and blood sampling performed. Healthcare workers were enrolled in the week of the UK lockdown, from 23 to 31 March 2020, and were followed every week for up to roughly 16 weeks.

Recombination joined TRBV20-1 with TRBJ2-7; TRBD2 might be the D gene, on 5 matching bases. The starting material was whole blood, obtained at baseline. The TCR comes from an adult who was a healthcare worker with PCR-confirmed SARS-CoV-2 infection or an uninfected control (not recorded which). The CDR3 here reads CSAPGSWEQYF. The nucleotide sequence is given as TGCAGTGCCCCTGGGAGTTGGGAGCAGTACTTC.